The present TCR beta chain was sequenced within a study of T cell responses to AZD1222 COVID-19 vaccine. Broader study findings: It was only 6 or 7 AZD1222 recipients who were seropositive at baseline.

This CDR3 has 16 amino acids. The V gene end was trimmed by 0 bases and the J gene end by 1 base; junction bases not matched to a gene: 3. Germline CDR1 reads SQVTM; CDR2 reads ANQGSEA. About this clone itself: The antigen is unknown.

Assay: immunoSEQ multiplex PCR; the TCRdb copy retains only in-frame clones and omits some. The data contain roughly 96,000 clones, around 89% of them singletons. This sequence originates from an adult in good health. The source material was peripheral blood, sampled on day 0 of AZD1222 vaccination. The J gene is TRBJ2-1, the V gene TRBV29-1; TRBD1 agrees at 10 bases. CDR3 region: CSVEEGQGGSYNEQFF. The DNA for the CDR3 is TGCAGCGTTGAAGAAGGACAGGGGGGTTCCTACAATGAGCAGTTCTTC.